The 13 T cell receptor beta chains below all came from one sample that was sequenced in a study of persistence of HIV-infected CD4 T cells. The stimulus was lysate of CMV-infected fibroblasts, 10 ug/mL. Sorted nonresponding memory CD4+ T cells were CD40L-negative, CD69-negative, CD45RO-high. What these receptors recognize is not known. The immunoSEQ assay was version 4, run in survey mode. Assay: immunoSEQ multiplex PCR; the TCRdb copy retains only in-frame clones and omits some. This sample has some 30,000 clones, with approximately 78% found just once. The material sequenced was CD4+ T cells sorted from PBMCs after roughly 20-hour stimulation, taken from a patient who received antiretroviral therapy. These TCRs come from an adult woman with HIV who was CMV-seropositive.

The rearrangement links TRBV5-8 to TRBJ1-2; TRBD1 is a possible D gene (5 bases). This CDR3 contains 17 residues. Per germline, CDR1 SGHTS and CDR2 YDEGEE. V was shortened by 0 bases and J by 3 bases, with 18 bases between the two germline ends. The CDR3 nucleotides read TGTGCCAGCAGCTTGGCGGGATCGGCTGGGGGAGACTATGGCTACACCTTC. Protein sequence: CASSLAGSAGGDYGYTF.

The CDR3 DNA is TGTGCCAGCAGCTTGGAGGGTCGCACAGATACGCAGTATTTT. This codes for CASSLEGRTDTQYF. The rearrangement joins TRBV11-3 to TRBJ2-3; a possible D gene is TRBD2 (6 bases). V was trimmed by 3 bases and J by 1 base, leaving 8 bases between them. This CDR3 comprises 14 residues. Germline-derived CDR1 and CDR2 are SGHNT and YENEEA.

The chain combines TRBV27 with TRBJ1-1; 11 bases map to TRBD1. Trimming cost V 1 base and J 9 bases; bases outside gene matches: 10. The germline V gene has CDR1 MNHEY and CDR2 SMNVEV (reference sequence). The CDR3 length is 16 residues. This chain's CDR3 is CASSLWSGTGGRKAFF. The CDR3 DNA is TGTGCCAGCAGTTTATGGTCCGGGACAGGGGGTCGAAAAGCTTTCTTT.

The chain combines TRBV6-6 with TRBJ2-5, with 9 positions matching TRBD2. J gave up 1 base and V 7 bases, and 10 bases lay outside the gene matches. The length of the CDR3 is 16 residues. The V gene's germline CDR1 is MNHNY and CDR2 SVGAGI (reference sequence). This chain's CDR3 is CASTIRASGIQETQYF. The CDR3 bases are TGTGCCAGCACCATCCGAGCTAGCGGGATCCAAGAGACCCAGTACTTC.

This clone turned up a few times. CDR3 DNA sequence: TGTGCCAGCAGCCAGACAGGCCCGTGGGGCTACACCTTC. This gives the protein CASSQTGPWGYTF. The chain carries TRBV5-4 and TRBJ1-2; possibly TRBD1 for D (6 bases). The CDR3 runs 13 residues. V was clipped by 4 bases and J by 8 bases, with 15 bases between them. Germline lookup yields CDR1 SGHNT and CDR2 YYREEE (reference sequence).

The chain has TRBV19 and TRBJ2-5; no clear D gene. The germline CDR1 and CDR2 sequences are LNHDA and SQIVND (reference sequence). The V and J ends lost 2 bases and 5 bases respectively, with 9 bases between them. This CDR3 has 13 amino acids. The CDR3 here is CASSIRRRETQYF. CDR3 in DNA: TGTGCCAGTAGTATAAGGAGAAGGGAGACCCAGTACTTC.

V usage is TRBV2 and J usage is TRBJ1-5, with TRBD1 identical over 9 bases. The trim removed 6 bases at V and 2 bases at J, leaving 8 bases unmatched. The CDR3 totals 16 residues. Germline V CDR1 and CDR2: SNHLY, FYNNEI. DNA of the CDR3: TGTGCCAGCAGCACTTACCGGGACAGGGGCAATCAGCCCCAGCATTTT. It codes for CASSTYRDRGNQPQHF.

This sequence joins TRBV5-5 and TRBJ1-2, with 8 bases matching TRBD1. V was clipped by 5 bases and J by 3 bases; unmatched bases: 9. Germline V gene data show CDR1 as SGHKS and CDR2 as YYEKEE (reference sequence). This CDR3 is built from 15 residues. The CDR3 DNA follows: TGTGCCAGCAGTCATCGTGGGACAGGAGACTATGGCTACACCTTC. Amino acid sequence: CASSHRGTGDYGYTF. The whole variable domain, filled in from reference TRBV5-5 and TRBJ1-2, reads DAGVTQSPTHLIKTRGQQVTLRCSPISGHKSVSWYQQVLGQGPQFIFQYYEKEERGRGNFPDRFSARQFPNYSSELNVNALLLGDSALYLCASSHRGTGDYGYTFGSGTRLTVV.

The V call is TRBV30, the J call TRBJ1-6; D is unclear. CDR3 length: 13 amino acids. Between the trimmed V and J ends, which lost 1 base and 6 bases, there was a span of 7 bases. Germline loops: CDR1 GTSNPN, CDR2 SVGIG (reference sequence). The CDR3 sequence: CAWSEQPNSPLHF. CDR3 bases: TGTGCCTGGAGTGAACAGCCTAATTCACCCCTCCACTTT. Using reference TRBV30 and TRBJ1-6 for the parts outside the CDR3, the full variable domain is SQTIHQWPATLVQPVGSPLSLECTVEGTSNPNLYWYRQAAGRGLQLLFYSVGIGQISSEVPQNLSASRPQDRQFILSSKKLLLSDSGFYLCAWSEQPNSPLHFGNGTRLTVT.

This chain joins TRBV3-1 (or the pseudogene TRBV3-2) and TRBJ2-2, with TRBD1 as a possible D gene (5 bases). This CDR3 comprises 14 residues. Germline assignment: CDR1 LGHDT and CDR2 YNNKEL (reference sequence). Trimming cost V 3 bases and J 4 bases, with 9 bases left between them. CDR3 protein: CASSQYQGTGELFF. The CDR3 coding sequence is TGTGCCAGCAGCCAGTACCAGGGCACCGGGGAGCTGTTTTTT.

The genes are TRBV7-2 and TRBJ2-7, with D tentatively TRBD2 (5 bases). CDR1 SGHTA and CDR2 FQGNSA come from the germline V gene. V was trimmed by 5 bases and J by 6 bases, leaving 14 bases between them. The CDR3 has 13 amino acids. In nucleotides, the CDR3 is TGTGCCAGCAGCCGGACTCAGTCCGGCGAGCAGTACTTC. Protein: CASSRTQSGEQYF. The full variable domain, rest sourced from reference TRBV7-2 and TRBJ2-7, is GAGVSQSPSNKVTEKGKDVELRCDPISGHTALYWYRQSLGQGLEFLIYFQGNSAPDKSGLPSDRFSAERTGGSVSTLTIQRTQQEDSAVYLCASSRTQSGEQYFGPGTRLTVT.

This sequence joins TRBV5-5 and TRBJ1-3, with D hard to call. Germline V gene sequence: CDR1 SGHKS, CDR2 YYEKEE (reference sequence). The CDR3 is made up of 15 amino acids. Trimming cost V 3 bases and J 4 bases, with 14 bases left between them. CDR3 nucleotide sequence: TGTGCCAGCAGCTCGAGCCCGGTCGGGGGAAACACCATATATTTT. As protein: CASSSSPVGGNTIYF.

CDR3 nucleotides: TGTGCCAGTAACCGCCAAGGCTATGAGCAGTTCTTC. It encodes CASNRQGYEQFF. This chain connects TRBV19 to TRBJ2-1; no clear D. The germline V gene encodes CDR1 LNHDA and CDR2 SQIVND (reference sequence). The CDR3 has 12 residues. Trimming removed 7 bases from V and 8 bases from J, with 12 bases in between.